The rows below give T cell receptor beta chains drawn from one sample of a study of cytomegalovirus exposure and HLA in healthy donors. Sequenced by immunoSEQ multiplex PCR; TCRdb stores in-frame clones only, minus some. The sample includes 95,000 to 120,000 clones, nearly 97% of them seen just once. The sequencing input was PBMCs. The receptors stem from a woman between 18 and 29 years old in good health and CMV-seronegative. Each CDR3 is given with its conserved first and last residue. The D gene is left open where the match is weak. A row's size may be missing; if present it is once, few, many or a size class.

d_call,clone_size,v_call,j_call,cdr3_length,cdr3_aa,cdr3_nt
.,.,TRBV2,TRBJ1-2,14,CASTTPTFNYGYTF,TGTGCCAGCACCACTCCCACGTTCAACTATGGCTACACCTTC
TRBD2,once,TRBV14,TRBJ2-5,17,CASSQDRGLAGRETQYF,TGTGCCAGCAGCCAAGATCGAGGGCTAGCGGGGAGGGAGACCCAGTACTTC
.,.,TRBV28,TRBJ2-3,14,CASNRSRPPDTQYF,TGTGCCAGCAACCGGTCTCGCCCCCCAGATACGCAGTATTTT
TRBD1,.,TRBV27,TRBJ1-6,14,CASSAGTVNSPLHF,TGTGCCAGCAGTGCCGGGACAGTCAATTCACCCCTCCACTTT
TRBD1,.,TRBV6-5,TRBJ2-5,11,CASSSGDRKYF,TGTGCCAGCAGTTCCGGGGACAGAAAGTACTTC
TRBD2,.,TRBV6-1,TRBJ2-1,14,CAGGAGGGGNEQFF,TGTGCGGGAGGAGCAGGCGGGGGGGGGAATGAGCAGTTCTTC
.,once,TRBV6-5,TRBJ2-5,14,CASSYLDSQETQYF,TGTGCCAGCAGTTACCTGGACAGCCAAGAGACCCAGTACTTC
TRBD1,.,TRBV28,TRBJ1-2,14,CASSPDRGAVGYTF,TGTGCCAGCAGTCCCGACAGGGGGGCGGTAGGCTACACCTTC
.,.,TRBV18,TRBJ1-3,13,CASSPGGADTIYF,TGTGCCAGCTCACCAGGGGGCGCAGACACCATATATTTT
.,.,TRBV15,TRBJ2-2,13,CATRGQSTGELFF,TGTGCCACCAGAGGACAGTCCACCGGGGAGCTGTTTTTT
TRBD1,.,TRBV27,TRBJ1-2,13,CASSVDRVLGYTF,TGTGCCAGCAGTGTCGACAGGGTTTTGGGCTACACCTTC
.,.,TRBV5-4,TRBJ1-1,14,CASSLEIQNTEAFF,TGTGCCAGCAGCTTGGAGATACAGAACACTGAAGCTTTCTTT
TRBD2,.,TRBV5-4,TRBJ2-3,17,CASSGRFSGGARDTQYF,TGTGCCAGCAGCGGCCGTTTTAGCGGGGGGGCCAGAGATACGCAGTATTTT
TRBD1,.,TRBV5-1,TRBJ1-1,14,CASSQGQGRTEAFF,TGCGCCAGCAGCCAGGGACAGGGGAGGACTGAAGCTTTCTTT
.,.,TRBV5-5,TRBJ2-7,14,CASSHKGTGPEQYF,TGTGCCAGCAGCCACAAAGGTACAGGGCCCGAGCAGTACTTC
.,.,TRBV6-6,TRBJ1-2,15,CASSYSDTSIYGYTF,TGTGCCAGCAGTTACTCGGACACAAGCATCTATGGCTACACCTTC
.,.,TRBV19,TRBJ1-4,15,CASNPAGATNEKLFF,TGTGCCAGTAATCCAGCCGGAGCAACTAATGAAAAACTGTTTTTT
.,.,TRBV7-3,TRBJ1-2,14,CASSPRGEGYGYTF,TGTGCCAGCAGCCCACGAGGGGAGGGCTATGGCTACACCTTC
TRBD1,.,TRBV11-2,TRBJ1-1,16,CASSLGTGGAWTEAFF,TGTGCCAGCAGCCTCGGGACAGGGGGCGCTTGGACTGAAGCTTTCTTT
.,once,TRBV4-1,TRBJ1-2,15,CASTRWEEANYGYTF,TGCGCCAGCACCCGGTGGGAGGAGGCGAACTATGGCTACACCTTC
TRBD2,.,TRBV6-4,TRBJ2-3,14,CASSRTSGADTQYF,TGTGCCAGCAGCAGAACTAGCGGGGCAGATACGCAGTATTTT
TRBD1,.,TRBV2,TRBJ2-7,13,CASSGTGTYEQYF,TGTGCCAGCAGCGGGACAGGGACCTACGAGCAGTACTTC
.,.,TRBV19,TRBJ2-2,15,CASKESMGRTGELFF,TGTGCCAGTAAAGAGAGTATGGGGCGGACCGGGGAGCTGTTTTTT
.,.,TRBV28,TRBJ1-1,18,CASSLEDRAGVTGTEAFF,TGTGCCAGCAGTTTAGAGGACCGGGCAGGGGTGACGGGCACTGAAGCTTTCTTT
TRBD2,.,TRBV7-6,TRBJ2-3,14,CASSLSGGTDTQYF,TGTGCCAGCAGCCTCAGCGGGGGAACAGATACGCAGTATTTT
.,few,TRBV2,TRBJ1-1,11,CAIQGNVEAFF,TGTGCCATCCAGGGGAATGTTGAAGCTTTCTTT
.,.,TRBV6-1,TRBJ2-2,15,CASSEGGRDTGELFF,TGTGCCAGCAGTGAGGGGGGGCGCGACACCGGGGAGCTGTTTTTT
TRBD1,.,TRBV5-1,TRBJ1-2,14,CASSDRRTGYGYTF,TGCGCCAGCAGCGACAGACGGACAGGGTATGGCTACACCTTC
.,.,TRBV7-6,TRBJ1-6,13,CASSLQDNSPLHF,TGTGCCAGCAGCTTGCAGGATAATTCACCCCTCCACTTT
.,.,TRBV27,TRBJ2-7,11,CASSFQGKQYF,TGTGCCAGCAGTTTCCAGGGAAAGCAGTACTTC
TRBD2,.,TRBV7-8,TRBJ2-7,14,CASSPIGSGGEQYF,TGTGCCAGCAGCCCAATAGGGTCGGGAGGCGAGCAGTACTTC
.,.,TRBV6-1,TRBJ2-2,15,CASMPLGLPTGELFF,TGTGCCAGCATGCCCCTCGGACTTCCAACCGGGGAGCTGTTTTTT
.,.,TRBV18,TRBJ1-1,16,CASSPPNGRVYTEAFF,TGTGCCAGCTCACCACCTAACGGTCGGGTATACACTGAAGCTTTCTTT
.,.,TRBV5-5,TRBJ1-2,13,CASSFLEGYGYTF,TGTGCCAGCAGCTTTCTGGAGGGATATGGCTACACCTTC
TRBD1,.,TRBV27,TRBJ2-1,14,CASGGQGRINEQFF,TGTGCCAGCGGGGGACAGGGAAGAATCAATGAGCAGTTCTTC
.,.,TRBV28,TRBJ1-1,13,CASSWGENTEAFF,TGTGCCAGCAGTTGGGGAGAGAACACTGAAGCTTTCTTT
TRBD1,.,TRBV12-5,TRBJ1-2,13,CASGPDRELGYTF,TGTGCTAGTGGTCCGGACAGGGAGCTTGGCTACACCTTC
.,.,TRBV18,TRBJ1-6,13,CASSPTRDSPLHF,TGTGCCAGCTCACCCACGAGGGATTCACCCCTCCACTTT
TRBD1,.,TRBV28,TRBJ1-2,18,CASSLAGTGGRAAYGYTF,TGTGCCAGCAGTTTAGCGGGGACAGGGGGCCGGGCGGCCTATGGCTACACCTTC
.,.,TRBV6-5,TRBJ2-7,15,CASSYSETGAYEQYF,TGTGCCAGCAGTTACTCGGAGACAGGAGCCTACGAGCAGTACTTC
TRBD2,.,TRBV9,TRBJ2-5,14,CASSATSGEETQYF,TGTGCCAGCAGCGCAACGAGCGGGGAAGAGACCCAGTACTTC
.,.,TRBV7-2,TRBJ1-5,14,CASSIRGGNQPQHF,TGTGCCAGCAGCATCAGGGGTGGCAATCAGCCCCAGCATTTT
.,.,TRBV7-9,TRBJ2-3,14,CASRFTTSSDTQYF,TGTGCCAGCAGATTCACCACCAGTTCCGATACGCAGTATTTT
.,once,TRBV11-2,TRBJ1-1,16,CASSLWETQADTEAFF,TGTGCCAGCAGCTTATGGGAGACCCAAGCAGACACTGAAGCTTTCTTT
.,.,TRBV27,TRBJ2-7,13,CASSLARTYEQYF,TGTGCCAGCAGTTTAGCTAGGACCTACGAGCAGTACTTC
TRBD1,.,TRBV5-1,TRBJ2-3,14,CASSLDRGRDTQYF,TGCGCCAGCAGCTTGGACAGGGGCAGAGATACGCAGTATTTT
TRBD1,.,TRBV19,TRBJ2-7,17,CASSIGSPGQGNSEQYF,TGTGCCAGTAGTATCGGAAGCCCAGGACAGGGAAACTCCGAGCAGTACTTC
TRBD2,.,TRBV6-1,TRBJ2-5,15,CASLKGLAPPGAQYF,TGTGCCAGCCTTAAAGGACTAGCGCCTCCGGGGGCCCAGTACTTC
.,.,TRBV6-4,TRBJ1-5,18,CASSDGRDALYSNQPQHF,TGTGCCAGCAGTGACGGCAGGGATGCTCTGTATAGCAATCAGCCCCAGCATTTT